These T cell receptor beta chains were read from a single sample in a study of monozygotic twins with inflammatory bowel disease. TCRdb reprocessed the 5' RACE reads; each CDR3 protein has one entry and no DNA is given. This sample's clone table lists about 380,000 distinct CDR3 sequences. The sample consisted of blood. The origin of the receptors is a human donor with ulcerative colitis or Crohn's disease, or a healthy co-twin of an affected twin (not recorded which). The CDR3 runs from the conserved cysteine through the conserved F or W.

CDR3: CASSLRGTEYEQYF
J: TRBJ2-7
V: TRBV3-1

CDR3: CASSPEGGVGYGYTF
J: TRBJ1-2
V: TRBV7-2

CDR3: CASSADRYQNIQYF
J: TRBJ2-4
V: TRBV5-1

CDR3: CASSFGLAGGYGYEQYF
J: TRBJ2-7
V: TRBV5-1

CDR3: CASQKGDLYEQYF
J: TRBJ2-7
V: TRBV6-5

CDR3: CASNPRTRLYTGELFF
J: TRBJ2-2
V: TRBV5-6

CDR3: CSARDPGTFYEQYF
J: TRBJ2-7
V: TRBV20-1

CDR3: CASSYSGTGGGTQYF
J: TRBJ2-5
V: TRBV12-3/TRBV12-4

CDR3: CASSFRVADTQYF
J: TRBJ2-3
V: TRBV7-2

CDR3: CSAGRDSSSYEQYF
J: TRBJ2-7
V: TRBV20-1

CDR3: CASSPESRAGRRGYTF
J: TRBJ1-2
V: TRBV28

CDR3: CASSSTMEGSGNTIYF
J: TRBJ1-3
V: TRBV18

CDR3: CASSLASGGIYEQYF
J: TRBJ2-7
V: TRBV5-1

CDR3: CASSFRAGDTGELFF
J: TRBJ2-2
V: TRBV12-3/TRBV12-4

CDR3: CASSYSARQGVFTGELFF
J: TRBJ2-2
V: TRBV6-2/TRBV6-3

CDR3: CASSMYLRGPTEAFF
J: TRBJ1-1
V: TRBV5-1

CDR3: CASSQDAIHTDTQYF
J: TRBJ2-3
V: TRBV4-2

CDR3: CASTLGAAFSYNEQFF
J: TRBJ2-1
V: TRBV19

CDR3: CASRVAGEETQYF
J: TRBJ2-5
V: TRBV5-1

CDR3: CSARDSASGGPSGELFF
J: TRBJ2-2
V: TRBV20-1

CDR3: CAARGSAGEQYF
J: TRBJ2-7
V: TRBV30

CDR3: CASSFRGGSTDTQYF
J: TRBJ2-3
V: TRBV12-3/TRBV12-4

CDR3: CASSLRDGYEQYF
J: TRBJ2-7
V: TRBV7-9

CDR3: CASSRRDGVYNEQFF
J: TRBJ2-1
V: TRBV18

CDR3: CASSSTGSYNSPLHF
J: TRBJ1-6
V: TRBV6-2/TRBV6-3

CDR3: CASTHGGARSTDTQYF
J: TRBJ2-3
V: TRBV12-3/TRBV12-4

CDR3: CASSPALQGISEAFF
J: TRBJ1-1
V: TRBV6-2/TRBV6-3

CDR3: CAAAKGGVVTNEQFF
J: TRBJ2-1
V: TRBV7-2

CDR3: CASSHHGTSQETQYF
J: TRBJ2-5
V: TRBV4-1

CDR3: CASSQLDRGLVTDTQYF
J: TRBJ2-3
V: TRBV5-4

CDR3: CASSYSAGAYEQFF
J: TRBJ2-1
V: TRBV6-2/TRBV6-3

CDR3: CAISERQGGQPQHF
J: TRBJ1-5
V: TRBV10-3

CDR3: CASSRPGEGYRTIYGYTF
J: TRBJ1-2
V: TRBV6-1

CDR3: CASSSYADRAGGEQYF
J: TRBJ2-7
V: TRBV27

CDR3: CASSPVAGGTDTQYF
J: TRBJ2-3
V: TRBV3-1

CDR3: CASSRDRGLEQYF
J: TRBJ2-7
V: TRBV6-4

CDR3: CASSHERGAYEQYF
J: TRBJ2-7
V: TRBV12-3/TRBV12-4

CDR3: CAISQAGTGRPDTQYF
J: TRBJ2-3
V: TRBV10-3

CDR3: CASSELGDSNQPQHF
J: TRBJ1-5
V: TRBV6-1

CDR3: CSALSGRRWNEQFF
J: TRBJ2-1
V: TRBV20-1

CDR3: CASSWTGAASPQHF
J: TRBJ1-5
V: TRBV28

CDR3: CASSYSSEVRNEQFF
J: TRBJ2-1
V: TRBV6-5

CDR3: CSARSQDANTGELFF
J: TRBJ2-2
V: TRBV20-1

CDR3: CASSLLGEMNTEAFF
J: TRBJ1-1
V: TRBV7-9

CDR3: CASSFPGGVGEAFF
J: TRBJ1-1
V: TRBV27

CDR3: CAISDPLSGTSNQPQHF
J: TRBJ1-5
V: TRBV10-3

CDR3: CASSPAVEETQYF
J: TRBJ2-5
V: TRBV18

CDR3: CASSYSLYEQYF
J: TRBJ2-7
V: TRBV6-2/TRBV6-3

CDR3: CASSEQAGAYNEQFF
J: TRBJ2-1
V: TRBV2

CDR3: CASSYSRRSFFYEQYF
J: TRBJ2-7
V: TRBV6-2/TRBV6-3

CDR3: CASSPAGTTEETQYF
J: TRBJ2-5
V: TRBV5-1

CDR3: CASNPRGTGGRTDTQYF
J: TRBJ2-3
V: TRBV6-1

CDR3: CSARGVGVGAFF
J: TRBJ1-1
V: TRBV20-1

CDR3: CASTRYYEQYF
J: TRBJ2-7
V: TRBV28

CDR3: CSAQYRDRGLFDTEAFF
J: TRBJ1-1
V: TRBV29-1